Below, 18 T cell receptor beta chains from the same sample are listed, as sequenced in a study of T cell responses to AZD1222 COVID-19 vaccine. Some clones are missing from TCRdb's copy, which holds only in-frame ones; the method was immunoSEQ multiplex PCR. This sample yields fewer than 150,000 clones, of which roughly nine tenths are seen a single time; 9% to 9.5% belongs to the top ten. Sequenced here: peripheral blood, sampled 28 days after the second AZD1222 dose. The receptor source for this set is an adult who received the AZD1222 COVID-19 vaccine.

The count of this clone is one. The CDR3 loop reads CASSLGREIETQYF. The CDR3 DNA is TGTGCCAGCAGCTTGGGACGGGAGATTGAGACCCAGTACTTC. The chain is built from TRBV5-4 and TRBJ2-5; possibly TRBD2 for D (6 bases). Between the trimmed V and J ends, which lost 0 bases and 5 bases, there was a span of 11 bases. This CDR3 is 14 amino acids long. The germline V gene has CDR1 SGHNT and CDR2 YYREEE (reference sequence).

Regarding this clone: The sample carries other DNA sequences with the same CDR3. The CDR3 DNA sequence: TGTGCCAGCAGTTTAGGGGGCTCTGGAAACACCATATATTTT. Encoded protein: CASSLGGSGNTIYF. V is TRBV27 and J is TRBJ1-3; D is possibly TRBD1 (5 bases). Trimming stripped 2 bases from V and 0 bases from J, with 5 bases between. The CDR3 covers 14 residues. CDR1 is MNHEY, CDR2 SMNVEV, per germline (reference sequence).

V and J are TRBV11-2 and TRBJ1-1; D is undetermined. The CDR3 has 11 amino acids. V was pared by 5 bases and J by 8 bases, with 9 bases between. CDR1 SGHAT and CDR2 FQNNGV come from the germline V gene. The DNA of the CDR3 is TGTGCCAGCAGCCAATCGATGGAAGCTTTCTTT. Encoded protein: CASSQSMEAFF.

V and J are TRBV2 and TRBJ2-7, with D perhaps matching TRBD1 (5 bases). V dropped 6 bases and J dropped 7 bases, with 16 bases sitting between them. The CDR3 length is 13 residues. CDR1 is SNHLY and CDR2 is FYNNEI in the germline V gene. CDR3 region: CASRWTSSEEQYF. CDR3 coding DNA: TGTGCCAGCAGATGGACATCATCGGAAGAGCAGTACTTC.

J is TRBJ2-5 and V is TRBV30; TRBD2 matches 12 bases. Per germline, CDR1 GTSNPN and CDR2 SVGIG (reference sequence). Trimming cost V 4 bases and J 5 bases; bases outside gene matches: 8. This CDR3 region has 15 residues. CDR3 protein: CAWNRLAGAGETQYF. CDR3 coding DNA: TGTGCCTGGAACAGACTAGCGGGGGCGGGGGAGACCCAGTACTTC.

The chain joins TRBV2 to TRBJ2-7, with TRBD2 matching 12 bases. This CDR3 is built from 15 residues. V was pared by 3 bases and J by 0 bases, with 0 bases of the junction left unmatched. Germline CDR1 reads SNHLY; CDR2 reads FYNNEI. CDR3 coding DNA: TGTGCCAGCAGTGAGACTAGCGGGAGCTCCTACGAGCAGTACTTC. Its protein product is CASSETSGSSYEQYF.

This rearrangement joins TRBV28 to TRBJ1-5; possibly TRBD1 for D (5 bases). Germline CDR1 and CDR2: MDHEN and SYDVKM. V was trimmed by 2 bases and J by 2 bases, leaving 16 bases between them. CDR3 length: 17 amino acids. CDR3 region: CASSLDKLGLGNQPQHF. The DNA of the CDR3 is TGTGCCAGCAGTTTAGATAAACTGGGGCTTGGCAATCAGCCCCAGCATTTT.

This clone was detected only once. The V gene is TRBV18, the J gene TRBJ1-2; 7 bases line up with TRBD1. Germline V gene data show CDR1 as KGHSH and CDR2 as LQKENI. The CDR3 consists of 14 residues. The ends lost 4 bases at V and 5 bases at J; junction bases unmatched: 7. The CDR3 protein is CASSLYGTDYGYTF. DNA for the CDR3: TGTGCCAGCTCACTCTATGGGACAGATTATGGCTACACCTTC.

This rearrangement joins TRBV12-3 or TRBV12-4 to TRBJ1-4, with D possibly matching TRBD1 (6 bases). Between the trimmed V and J ends, which lost 6 bases and 7 bases, there was a span of 12 bases. The CDR3 runs to 13 residues. The CDR3 sequence is CASSRGGGEKLFF. CDR3 bases: TGTGCCAGCAGCAGGGGTGGCGGTGAAAAACTGTTTTTT.

The rearrangement uses TRBV7-2 and TRBJ2-2, with TRBD2 as a possible D gene (6 bases). CDR1 and CDR2 (germline): SGHTA, FQGNSA. V was cut by 9 bases and J by 0 bases, with 14 bases left in between. CDR3 length equals 15 residues. The DNA of the CDR3 is TGTGCCAGGAACGGGACTCCCGCGAACACCGGGGAGCTGTTTTTT. Residues: CARNGTPANTGELFF.

The chain uses TRBV6-2 or TRBV6-3 and TRBJ1-2; no reliable D call. The germline CDR1 and CDR2 sequences are MNHEY and SVGEGT. This CDR3 has 15 amino acids. V was pared by 0 bases and J by 7 bases, with 15 bases between. CDR3 residues: CASSYSNNRGGGYTF. The CDR3 DNA sequence: TGTGCCAGCAGTTACTCGAATAACCGGGGAGGTGGCTACACCTTC.

The chain employs TRBV6-4 and TRBJ1-1, with D perhaps matching TRBD1 (5 bases). The germline gives CDR1 MRHNA, CDR2 SNTAGT. The V end was cut by 0 bases, the J end by 4 bases, with 6 bases between. This CDR3 has 13 residues. The CDR3 reads CASSDSRGTEAFF. CDR3 nucleotide sequence: TGTGCCAGCAGTGACTCAAGGGGCACTGAAGCTTTCTTT.

The chain is built from TRBV27 and TRBJ1-2; D remains ambiguous. This CDR3 region has 13 residues. Germline loops: CDR1 MNHEY, CDR2 SMNVEV (reference sequence). The V gene lost 5 bases and the J gene lost 3 bases, with 10 bases spanning the gap. CDR3 amino acids: CASSPTRYYGYTF. The CDR3 nucleotides are TGTGCCAGCAGTCCCACTAGGTACTATGGCTACACCTTC.

The chain combines TRBV27 with TRBJ1-1; D unclear. The CDR3 loop spans 14 amino acids. Germline V gene sequence: CDR1 MNHEY, CDR2 SMNVEV (reference sequence). With 5 bases removed from V and 0 bases from J, the gap between germline ends came to 10 bases. The CDR3 region has the DNA TGTGCCAGCAGTGGCAGCCAGCTGAACACTGAAGCTTTCTTT. Protein sequence: CASSGSQLNTEAFF.

The V gene is TRBV2, the J gene TRBJ2-7; 7 bases map to TRBD1. This CDR3 is 15 amino acids long. The V gene's germline CDR1 is SNHLY and CDR2 FYNNEI. The trim removed 4 bases at V and 0 bases at J, leaving 6 bases unmatched. The CDR3 bases are TGTGCCAGCAGTGCAACAGGGGTACTCTCCTACGAGCAGTACGTC. Residues: CASSATGVLSYEQYV.

The V gene is TRBV3-1 (or the pseudogene TRBV3-2), the J gene TRBJ2-7; D gene ambiguous. Germline CDR1 is LGHDT and CDR2 is YNNKEL (reference sequence). The length of the CDR3 is 15 residues. The V end lost 0 bases, the J end lost 4 bases, and 13 bases lay between the germline ends. CDR3 region: CASSQEIDPFYEQYF. CDR3 DNA: TGTGCCAGCAGCCAAGAAATAGACCCATTTTACGAGCAGTACTTC.

The chain couples TRBV6-4 to TRBJ1-2; no firm D call. CDR1 is MRHNA and CDR2 is SNTAGT in the germline V gene. There are 12 residues in the CDR3. V was clipped by 6 bases and J by 3 bases, with 8 bases between them. The CDR3 region has the DNA TGTGCCAGCAGCGGCGGCTACTATGGCTACACCTTC. Translated, it gives CASSGGYYGYTF.

V is TRBV6-6 and J is TRBJ1-5; D possibly corresponds to TRBD1 (5 bases). V gave up 0 bases and J gave up 6 bases, with 15 bases separating them. Germline CDR1 and CDR2: MNHNY and SVGAGI (reference sequence). The CDR3 loop spans 16 amino acids. CDR3: CASSYSTGLGVQPQHF. The CDR3 DNA reads as TGTGCCAGCAGTTACTCCACAGGTCTCGGGGTTCAGCCCCAGCATTTT.